The clone carrying this TCR beta chain was recorded once. This specimen comes from a study of blood T cell repertoires in COVID-19. As for the study in general: Nucleic acid was either cDNA or gDNA, and it came from T cells, B-cell-depleted T cells, or PBMCs.

Original methodology: Reference gene primer amplification gave estimated nucleated cell counts. Sequencing was performed with immunoSEQ multiplex PCR; in TCRdb, only in-frame clones are kept and a portion is missing. V and J calls and clone size are those listed in that table; D and trimming were worked out from the DNA. The table includes more than 300,000 clones, under 90% detected once. While infection was still active, Seattle patients were enrolled and then followed longitudinally. Between the trimmed V and J ends, which lost 3 bases and 0 bases, there was a span of 9 bases. Germline V gives CDR1 LNHDA, CDR2 SQIVND (reference sequence). CDR3 size: 15 residues.

The receptor was isolated from a woman in her thirties with COVID-19, enrolled during active disease. Specimen: peripheral blood. This rearrangement joins TRBV19 to TRBJ1-3; D is unclear. CDR3 DNA sequence: TGTGCCAGTAGTATCGCATCCTACTCTGGAAACACCATATATTTT. Amino acid sequence: CASSIASYSGNTIYF. Full variable domain (rest looked up from reference TRBV19 and TRBJ1-3): DGGITQSPKYLFRKEGQNVTLSCEQNLNHDAMYWYRQDPGQGLRLIYYSQIVNDFQKGDIAEGYSVSREKKESFPLTVTSAQKNPTAFYLCASSIASYSGNTIYFGEGSWLTVV.